These 15 T cell receptor beta chains share one sample of origin, sequenced in a study of T cells in women clearing cervical HPV infection. The method was immunoSEQ multiplex PCR; TCRdb's version includes in-frame clones alone and lacks a portion of them. This sample's clone table lists 45,000 to 55,000 clones. Specimen: blood buffy coat. Every receptor here comes from a woman between 18 and 70 years old with a cervical HPV16 infection that either progressed to CIN3+ or cleared (not recorded which).

As to this clone: Coverage ceases 3 residues before the CDR3 finishes, and the germline J gene fills in the end. V usage is TRBV6-4 and J usage is TRBJ1-6; tentatively, D is TRBD1 (5 bases). The CDR3 covers 15 residues. Trimming shortened V by 0 bases and J by 4 bases, and 7 bases separated the two germline ends. Germline V gene lookup returns CDR1 MRHNA and CDR2 SNTAGT. CDR3 amino acids: CASSDSAGYNSPLHF. CDR3 bases read: TGTGCCAGCAGTGACTCGGCAGGGTATAATTCACCC.

Regarding this clone: The read terminates 3 residues before the CDR3 end, so the remaining end is supplied by the germline J gene. The V gene is TRBV19, the J gene TRBJ2-3; 9 bases line up with TRBD2. V dropped 1 base and J dropped 3; count of bases not matched to a gene: 8. Germline-derived CDR1 and CDR2 are LNHDA and SQIVND (reference sequence). The CDR3 runs to 17 residues. CDR3 bases read: TGTGCCAGTAGTATAGTGTCGTTTACTAGCGGGACAGATACG. As protein: CASSIVSFTSGTDT. Given in full, the CDR3 is CASSIVSFTSGTDTQYF.

About this clone: The read comes to an end 3 residues before the CDR3 does, leaving the germline J gene to fill in the end. The rearrangement uses TRBV19 and TRBJ1-2; TRBD1 matches at 10 bases. This CDR3 region has 15 residues. Per germline, CDR1 LNHDA and CDR2 SQIVND (reference sequence). CDR3 bases read: TGTGCCAGTAGGGGAGAGACAGGGGGCTTTGGAGGC. Protein sequence: CASRGETGGFGG. The full CDR3 reads CASRGETGGFGGYTF. Looking up the rest from reference TRBV19 and TRBJ1-2 gives the full variable domain: DGGITQSPKYLFRKEGQNVTLSCEQNLNHDAMYWYRQDPGQGLRLIYYSQIVNDFQKGDIAEGYSVSREKKESFPLTVTSAQKNPTAFYLCASRGETGGFGGYTFGSGTRLTVV.

About this clone itself: The read is 3 residues too short to cover the CDR3 end, so that end is filled in from the germline J gene. The rearrangement joins TRBV5-1 to TRBJ1-2; D gene uncertain. The CDR3 has 14 residues. V was trimmed by 0 bases and J by 2 bases, leaving 8 bases between them. CDR1 is SGHRS, CDR2 YFSETQ, per germline. CDR3 loop: CASSLDAGNYGYTF. The covered CDR3 bases are TGCGCCAGCAGCTTGGATGCGGGGAACTATGGC. Full variable domain (missing parts from reference TRBV5-1 and TRBJ1-2): KAGVTQTPRYLIKTRGQQVTLSCSPISGHRSVSWYQQTPGQGLQFLFEYFSETQRNKGNFPGRFSGRQFSNSRSEMNVSTLELGDSALYLCASSLDAGNYGYTFGSGTRLTVV.

Regarding this clone: Sequencing ends 3 residues short of the CDR3 end; the germline J gene provides the rest. This chain joins TRBV5-1 and TRBJ2-3; tentative D call: TRBD2 (5 bases). This CDR3 region has 13 residues. Germline CDR1 SGHRS, CDR2 YFSETQ. Trimming left V 9 bases short and J 1 base short, with 12 bases between. Incomplete CDR3 DNA: TGCGCCACTGCCTCCGGGGGCACAGATACG. It encodes CATASGGTDT. The full CDR3 protein is CATASGGTDTQYF.

About this clone: Coverage ceases 3 residues before the CDR3 finishes, and the germline J gene fills in the end. This chain connects TRBV12-3 or TRBV12-4 to TRBJ2-3; D is possibly TRBD2 (5 bases). The CDR3 is 15 residues long. Deletions cut 2 bases from V and 2 bases from J, with 11 bases between. CDR3 loop: CASSLFALATDTQYF. The CDR3 DNA, read in part, is TGTGCCAGCAGTTTATTCGCGCTAGCCACAGATACG.

Regarding this clone: The read ends 3 residues shy of where the CDR3 ends; the end is completed using the germline J gene. This rearrangement joins TRBV18 to TRBJ1-4, with 7 bases fitting TRBD1. Per germline, CDR1 KGHSH and CDR2 LQKENI. The CDR3 consists of 17 residues. The part of the CDR3 DNA that was read is TGTGCCAGCTCACCGGTTAATCTCGGAACAGGGGATTCACCA. Protein: CASSPVNLGTGDSP. The whole CDR3 protein is CASSPVNLGTGDSPLFF.

Notes on this clone: The sequence runs out 3 residues before the end of the CDR3; the remainder is reconstructed from the germline J gene. The genes are TRBV5-1 and TRBJ1-4; perhaps TRBD1 as D (6 bases). Trimming cost V 0 bases and J 7 bases, with 13 bases left between them. The CDR3 totals 15 residues. Per germline, CDR1 SGHRS and CDR2 YFSETQ. The chain's CDR3 is CASSLVGTKLEKLFF. The CDR3 DNA, read in part, is TGCGCCAGCAGCTTGGTCGGGACAAAGCTTGAAAAA.

In the case of this clone: Coverage ceases 3 residues before the CDR3 finishes, and the germline J gene fills in the end. J is TRBJ2-1 and V is TRBV29-1, with 7 bases that match TRBD1. The germline gives CDR1 SQVTM, CDR2 ANQGSEA. V dropped 5 bases and J dropped 6; count of bases not matched to a gene: 4. CDR3 size: 12 residues. The CDR3 protein is CSVRQGSNEQFF. The CDR3 DNA, read in part, is TGCAGCGTTCGACAGGGAAGCAATGAG.

The CDR3 protein is CSANWLAGGTDTQYF. CDR3 DNA (partial): TGCAGTGCTAATTGGCTAGCGGGGGGAACAGATACG. V usage is TRBV20-1 and J usage is TRBJ2-3, with 11 bases identical to TRBD2. The read gets to within 3 residues of the CDR3 end, and the germline J gene fills in the rest. The CDR3 runs 15 residues. Germline trimming cut 4 bases from V and 3 bases from J; bases unmatched to any gene: 6. CDR1 is DFQATT and CDR2 is SNEGSKA in the germline V gene (reference sequence).

With respect to this clone: The read stops 3 residues short of the end of the CDR3; the missing end is completed from the germline J gene. This chain links TRBV12-3 or TRBV12-4 with TRBJ1-2; TRBD1 agrees at 8 bases. The V segment lost 5 bases and the J segment 3 bases; nucleotides outside the gene matches: 2. CDR3 length: 13 amino acids. CDR3 DNA, as far as it was read: TGTGCCAGCAGTCAGGGGGCCTACTATGGC. This codes for CASSQGAYYG. The entire CDR3 is CASSQGAYYGYTF.

Remarks on this clone: The read stops 3 residues short of the end of the CDR3; the missing end is completed from the germline J gene. The chain combines TRBV5-5 with TRBJ1-4; D might be TRBD1 (5 bases). The germline CDR1 and CDR2 sequences are SGHKS and YYEKEE (reference sequence). The CDR3 contains 13 residues. The sequenced part of the CDR3 DNA is TGTGCCAGCACAAGGGGCAGTAATTCACCA. Protein product: CASTRGSNSP. From start to end, the CDR3 is CASTRGSNSPLFF.

Points on this clone: The CDR3 end lies 3 residues beyond the end of the read and is filled in from the germline J gene. This chain connects TRBV5-1 to TRBJ2-2; 8 positions match TRBD1. CDR3 length: 16 amino acids. From germline, CDR1 is SGHRS and CDR2 YFSETQ. The J segment lost 4 bases and the V segment lost 2 bases, leaving 7 bases of the junction unmatched. The covered CDR3 bases are TGCGCCAGCAGCTTCCCGACAGGGGCGGTCACCGGGGAG. This encodes CASSFPTGAVTGE. The complete CDR3 protein is CASSFPTGAVTGELFF.

Notes on this clone: With the read ending 3 residues before the CDR3 end, the germline J gene is used to fill in that end. The chain is built from TRBV7-2 and TRBJ1-5; 9 positions agree with TRBD1. Germline loops: CDR1 SGHTA, CDR2 FQGNSA. The CDR3 spans 15 residues. The J segment lost 8 bases and the V segment lost 5 bases, leaving 10 bases of the junction unmatched. The CDR3 is CASSHRDRASEPQHF. The sequenced CDR3 bases are TGTGCCAGCAGCCACCGGGACAGGGCTTCCGAGCCC.

As for this clone: The read is 3 residues too short to cover the CDR3 end, so that end is filled in from the germline J gene. The V gene is TRBV9, the J gene TRBJ1-1; D unresolved. The germline V gene has CDR1 SGDLS and CDR2 YYNGEE. Trimming removed 0 bases at V and 2 bases at J, with 5 bases between. The CDR3 has 13 amino acids. CDR3 bases read: TGTGCCAGCAGCGTAGAGGGTAACACTGAA. Amino acids: CASSVEGNTE. The CDR3, in full, reads CASSVEGNTEAFF.